One sample yielded the 21 T cell receptor beta chains listed below, sequenced in a study of blood T cell repertoires in COVID-19. Data came from immunoSEQ multiplex PCR; TCRdb stores just in-frame clones and leaves some out. This table holds hundreds of thousands of clones, 80% to 90% found once. Sequencing was carried out using peripheral blood. The source of these receptors is a woman younger than 45 with COVID-19, enrolled during active disease.

This chain connects TRBV7-9 to TRBJ2-3; D is perhaps TRBD1 (5 bases). Looked up from germline, CDR1 is SEHNR and CDR2 is FQNEAQ (reference sequence). V was clipped by 3 bases and J by 5 bases, with 6 bases between them. This CDR3 contains 12 residues. The CDR3, as DNA: TGTGCCAGCAGCTTGCAGGGAGATACGCAGTATTTT. Its translation: CASSLQGDTQYF.

This chain connects TRBV11-3 to TRBJ1-1; TRBD1 aligns across 8 bases. The CDR3 runs to 15 residues. The V segment lost 6 bases and the J segment 3 bases; nucleotides outside the gene matches: 9. Germline CDR1 and CDR2: SGHNT and YENEEA. DNA for the CDR3: TGTGCCAGCAGTCTTCAGTCCAGGGGGCACACTGAAGCTTTCTTT. Its protein product is CASSLQSRGHTEAFF.

The V call is TRBV4-1, the J call TRBJ1-1; 11 bases fit TRBD1. Per germline, CDR1 MGHRA and CDR2 YSYEKL. V shed 4 bases, J shed 1 base, and the junction held 2 bases outside the gene matches. The CDR3 has 15 amino acids. The CDR3 DNA reads as TGCGCCAGCAGCCCAGGACAGGGGGCGAACACTGAAGCTTTCTTT. Amino acid sequence: CASSPGQGANTEAFF.

The chain has TRBV27 and TRBJ2-1; 9 bases are shared with TRBD2. This CDR3 has 16 residues. Germline CDR1 MNHEY, CDR2 SMNVEV (reference sequence). The V segment lost 5 bases and the J segment 7 bases; nucleotides outside the gene matches: 12. CDR3 in amino acids: CASSILLRGGHNEQFF. CDR3 nucleotide sequence: TGTGCCAGCAGTATTTTGTTGCGGGGGGGCCATAATGAGCAGTTCTTC.

There are many counts of this clone. The chain uses TRBV11-2 and TRBJ2-7; a possible D gene is TRBD1 (6 bases). The germline CDR1 and CDR2 sequences are SGHAT and FQNNGV. The CDR3 consists of 14 residues. The V and J ends lost 3 bases and 5 bases respectively, with 14 bases between them. The CDR3 nucleotides read TGTGCCAGCAGCTTCCAAACCAGGGGAGACGAGCAGTACTTC. It codes for CASSFQTRGDEQYF.

The chain uses TRBV5-4 and TRBJ2-5; 8 bases are a match to TRBD2. The V segment lost 4 bases and the J segment 3 bases; nucleotides outside the gene matches: 11. Germline V gene sequence: CDR1 SGHNT, CDR2 YYREEE (reference sequence). This CDR3 is built from 16 residues. The DNA for the CDR3 is TGTGCCAGCAGCATGACTAGCGTCCAGACCAAAGAGACCCAGTACTTC. Amino acid sequence: CASSMTSVQTKETQYF. The full variable domain, with the rest looked up from reference TRBV5-4 and TRBJ2-5, is ETGVTQSPTHLIKTRGQQVTLRCSSQSGHNTVSWYQQALGQGPQFIFQYYREEENGRGNFPPRFSGLQFPNYSSELNVNALELDDSALYLCASSMTSVQTKETQYFGPGTRLLVL.

The CDR3 DNA follows: TGCAGCGTTGATCGTAGCGGGAGGACCTCCTACAATGAGCAGTTCTTC. Amino acid sequence: CSVDRSGRTSYNEQFF. The chain combines TRBV29-1 with TRBJ2-1; 10 bases fit TRBD2. This CDR3 has 16 residues. With V trimmed by 3 bases and J by 0 bases, 5 bases remained unmatched. Germline CDR1 is SQVTM and CDR2 is ANQGSEA.

The CDR3 protein is CASSAGQGTNYGYTF. In DNA form, the CDR3 reads TGTGCCAGCAGCGCGGGACAGGGGACTAACTATGGCTACACCTTC. V and J are TRBV11-2 and TRBJ1-2; TRBD1 aligns across 10 bases. The CDR3 consists of 15 residues. V was pared by 5 bases and J by 0 bases, with 3 bases of the junction left unmatched. Germline V gene data show CDR1 as SGHAT and CDR2 as FQNNGV.

The V and J genes are TRBV7-8 and TRBJ2-7; 7 bases fit TRBD2. Trimming cost V 0 bases and J 2 bases; bases outside gene matches: 7. This CDR3 has 16 residues. Germline V gene lookup returns CDR1 SGHVS and CDR2 FQNEAQ. Here the CDR3 reads CASSLAIAGGAYEQYV. The DNA of the CDR3 is TGTGCCAGCAGCTTAGCGATAGCGGGCGGAGCCTACGAGCAGTACGTC.

This clone was detected only once. The chain combines TRBV18 with TRBJ2-7, with D perhaps TRBD1 (5 bases). From germline, CDR1 is KGHSH and CDR2 LQKENI. V was shortened by 2 bases and J by 1 base, with 18 bases between the two germline ends. The CDR3 sequence is 17 residues long. CDR3 in amino acids: CASSPGRSGPSSYEQYV. The CDR3, as DNA: TGTGCCAGCTCACCAGGTCGATCAGGGCCTTCTTCCTACGAGCAGTACGTC.

The chain is built from TRBV11-3 and TRBJ2-7, with D perhaps matching TRBD2 (5 bases). V lost 6 bases and J lost 0, with 12 bases in between. CDR3 size: 14 residues. Germline CDR1 and CDR2: SGHNT and YENEEA. The CDR3 bases are TGTGCCAGCAGTATGGGTGGGAGCTCCTACGAGCAGTACGTC. Translated, it gives CASSMGGSSYEQYV.

Only a few counts were recorded for this clone. J is TRBJ1-2 and V is TRBV6-1; D is uncertain. Germline V lookup: CDR1 MNHNS, CDR2 SASEGT. The CDR3 totals 16 residues. Trimming removed 0 bases at V and 0 bases at J, with 11 bases between. Here the CDR3 DNA reads TGTGCCAGCAGTGAAGCGAGGGTACCCGCTAACTATGGCTACACCTTC. It translates to CASSEARVPANYGYTF.

V gene TRBV7-8 combines with J gene TRBJ1-4; tentative D call: TRBD1 (5 bases). Trimming took 0 bases from V and 5 from J, leaving 13 bases between them. Germline V gene lookup returns CDR1 SGHVS and CDR2 FQNEAQ. The CDR3 spans 16 residues. Written as DNA, the CDR3 is TGTGCCAGCAGCTTAGCGGGGGGAATGGGAAATGAAAAACTGTTTTTT. This translates into CASSLAGGMGNEKLFF.

The CDR3 coding sequence is TGTGCCAGCTCAGGACAATCGGGAGCCTATGGCTACACCTTC. This codes for CASSGQSGAYGYTF. This chain connects TRBV18 to TRBJ1-2; weak D call: TRBD1 (5 bases). Germline V gene sequence: CDR1 KGHSH, CDR2 LQKENI. Trimming pared 5 bases from V and 4 bases from J, leaving 14 bases between. The CDR3 is made up of 14 amino acids.

This clone came up once. CDR3 in amino acids: CASSLGGNYEQYV. CDR3 sequence (DNA): TGTGCCAGCAGCTTGGGCGGGAACTACGAGCAGTACGTC. V gene TRBV5-5 combines with J gene TRBJ2-7; weak D call: TRBD2 (6 bases). V was shortened by 0 bases and J by 3 bases, with 7 bases between the two germline ends. This CDR3 is 13 amino acids long. Per germline, CDR1 SGHKS and CDR2 YYEKEE (reference sequence).

The chain carries TRBV11-2 and TRBJ1-2, with 9 bases matching TRBD1. Germline V gene sequence: CDR1 SGHAT, CDR2 FQNNGV. Trimming at V came to 1 base and at J to 3 bases, leaving 3 bases not matched to a gene. CDR3 length: 15 residues. The CDR3 loop is CASSLARDRDYGYTF. CDR3 DNA sequence: TGTGCCAGCAGCTTAGCCCGGGACAGGGACTATGGCTACACCTTC.

This clone was seen a single time. CDR3 nucleotide sequence: TGTGCCAGCAGTTTAAGGAGCGGACAGGGGAAGGGGCCCGGTTACGAGCAGTACTTC. Translation: CASSLRSGQGKGPGYEQYF. The chain uses TRBV27 and TRBJ2-7; TRBD1 aligns across 9 bases. The length of the CDR3 is 19 residues. Unmatched junction bases numbered 18, after V lost 2 bases and J lost 4 bases. Germline V gives CDR1 MNHEY, CDR2 SMNVEV (reference sequence).

The chain combines TRBV6-2 or TRBV6-3 with TRBJ2-4; 8 positions agree with TRBD1. The germline CDR1 and CDR2 sequences are MNHEY and SVGEGT. After removal of 2 bases from V and 1 base from J, the junction contained 13 bases not matched to a gene. This CDR3 spans 19 amino acids. CDR3 sequence: CASSYLGTGVLHAKNIQYF. Here the CDR3 DNA reads TGTGCCAGCAGTTACCTCGGGACAGGCGTCCTACACGCCAAAAACATTCAGTACTTC.

The rearrangement links TRBV18 to TRBJ2-7; tentatively, D is TRBD2 (6 bases). Trimming removed 3 bases at V and 0 bases at J, with 12 bases between. Germline V gene sequence: CDR1 KGHSH, CDR2 LQKENI. CDR3 length equals 15 residues. CDR3 sequence: CASSPEGFGSYEQYV. The DNA for the CDR3 is TGTGCCAGCTCACCGGAGGGATTCGGCTCCTACGAGCAGTACGTC.

V is TRBV10-3 and J is TRBJ2-2, with 7 bases matching TRBD2. Germline assignment: CDR1 ENHRY and CDR2 SYGVKD. Trimming took 6 bases from V and 0 from J; bases not matched to a gene: 4. The CDR3 is made up of 15 amino acids. As DNA, the CDR3 is TGTGCCATCAGCAGGGACTACTCGAACACCGGGGAGCTGTTTTTT. Its protein is CAISRDYSNTGELFF.

V gene TRBV18 combines with J gene TRBJ2-1, with 7 bases identical to TRBD1. Germline values: CDR1 KGHSH, CDR2 LQKENI. J lost 6 bases, V lost 4 bases, and 3 bases had no gene match. The CDR3 runs to 13 residues. CDR3 in DNA: TGTGCCAGCTCACAAGGGACAGTCAATGAGCAGTTCTTC. It specifies CASSQGTVNEQFF.